Sequencing of this T cell receptor beta chain was carried out in a study of blood T cell repertoires in COVID-19. Study-wide context: T cells, B-cell-depleted T cells, or PBMCs provided the cDNA or gDNA that served as material.

The authors' processing: Researchers report that nucleated cell counts were estimated from reference gene primer amplification. Using immunoSEQ multiplex PCR, the repertoire was profiled, and TCRdb retains in-frame clones only, with some absent. V and J calls and clone size come straight from that table; D and trimming were deduced from the DNA. The sample has about 6,000 clones, about 88% seen once. The ends lost 4 bases at V and 4 bases at J; junction bases unmatched: 6. Germline V lookup: CDR1 ENHRY, CDR2 SYGVKD. The CDR3 extends over 14 amino acids. This sequence originates from a human donor in a cohort sampled during active COVID-19. Sequences were obtained from peripheral blood. The chain employs TRBV10-3 and TRBJ1-2; 7 nucleotides align to TRBD1. The chain's CDR3 is CAISGDRKGYGYTF. The CDR3 coding sequence is TGTGCCATCAGTGGGGACAGAAAAGGCTATGGCTACACCTTC.